This TCR beta chain was sequenced for a study of cytomegalovirus exposure and HLA in healthy donors. In germline, CDR1 is GTSNPN, CDR2 SVGIG (reference sequence). The CDR3 contains 16 residues. V trimming: 0 bases; J trimming: 2 bases; junction bases outside the gene matches: 5. Findings and caveats of the study: In an earlier analysis, most TCR beta V segments were productive about 90% or about 30% of the time.

As to this clone: Its antigen remains unidentified.

This PCR relied on a set of 60 Vbeta primers and 13 Jbeta primers. Sequencing used immunoSEQ multiplex PCR; TCRdb keeps in-frame clones, though not all of them. The profile shows over 200,000 clones, 60% to 80% of them singletons. Sequenced: PBMCs. This receptor was obtained from a woman between 25 and 40 years old in good health and CMV-seronegative. The rearrangement joins TRBV30 to TRBJ2-1; 9 bases agree with TRBD2. Here the CDR3 DNA reads TGTGCCTGGAGTGTGGGGCTAGCGGGAACCTACAATGAGCAGTTCTTC. It is translated as CAWSVGLAGTYNEQFF.